This paragraph reports one T cell receptor beta chain. The sample belongs to a study of blood T cell repertoires in COVID-19. Study summary: Samples taken during acute and convalescent COVID-19 were collected in the United States, Italy and Spain.

Per germline, CDR1 SGHTA and CDR2 FQGTGA. The CDR3 runs to 14 residues. V was shortened by 6 bases and J by 0 bases, with 9 bases between the two germline ends. TCRdb's table, derived via immunoSEQ multiplex PCR, lists solely in-frame clones and lacks some. The sample consists of 300,000 to 350,000 clones, approximately 90% of them appearing once. What was sequenced was peripheral blood. The rearrangement uses TRBV7-3 and TRBJ2-1; D might be TRBD2 (5 bases). This TCR was recovered from a man aged 25-45 years with COVID-19, enrolled during active disease. CDR3 bases: TGTGCCAGCAGTTTCGCGGGCTCCTACAATGAGCAGTTCTTC. Translating gives CASSFAGSYNEQFF.